This entry lists 19 T cell receptor beta chains sequenced from one sample in a study of blood T cell repertoires in COVID-19. Here immunoSEQ multiplex PCR was the method, and the copy in TCRdb shows in-frame clones only, minus some. The sample lists roughly 60,000 clones; about 88% were seen once. Sequenced: peripheral blood. These receptors all come from a man aged 55 to 70 with active COVID-19.

This chain uses TRBV2 with TRBJ1-4, with D possibly matching TRBD1 (6 bases). The germline V and J ends were trimmed by 6 bases and 7 bases, with 6 bases remaining between them. The length of the CDR3 is 11 residues. CDR1 and CDR2 from the germline V gene are SNHLY and FYNNEI. The CDR3 loop is CASRQGEKLFF. CDR3 DNA sequence: TGTGCCAGCAGACAGGGTGAAAAACTGTTTTTT.

The chain is built from TRBV6-1 and TRBJ2-1, with 14 nucleotides matching TRBD2. After removal of 4 bases from V and 7 bases from J, the junction contained 9 bases not matched to a gene. The CDR3 spans 17 residues. Germline V gives CDR1 MNHNS, CDR2 SASEGT. The CDR3 loop is CASSGLAGGPSRNEQFF. The DNA for the CDR3 is TGTGCCAGCAGTGGACTAGCGGGAGGGCCATCGAGGAATGAGCAGTTCTTC.

This clone was observed a handful of times. J is TRBJ2-3 and V is TRBV14; the D is unclear. The CDR3 extends over 15 amino acids. Trimming removed 2 bases at V and 1 base at J, with 10 bases between. Germline loops: CDR1 SGHDN, CDR2 FVKESK. As DNA, the CDR3 is TGTGCCAGCAGCCAATCCCTAATCCGCACAGATACGCAGTATTTT. Translation: CASSQSLIRTDTQYF. Complete variable domain (other parts from reference TRBV14 and TRBJ2-3): EAGVTQFPSHSVIEKGQTVTLRCDPISGHDNLYWYRRVMGKEIKFLLHFVKESKQDESGMPNNRFLAERTGGTYSTLKVQPAELEDSGVYFCASSQSLIRTDTQYFGPGTRLTVL.

The gene calls are TRBV11-3 and TRBJ2-3; D may be TRBD2 (6 bases). Germline-derived CDR1 and CDR2 are SGHNT and YENEEA. CDR3 length: 13 residues. The CDR3 here is CASGLTSTDTQYF. CDR3 in DNA: TGTGCTTCGGGACTTACTAGCACAGATACGCAGTATTTT.

The rearrangement links TRBV7-9 to TRBJ1-1; D ambiguous. The V gene's germline CDR1 is SEHNR and CDR2 FQNEAQ (reference sequence). The CDR3 consists of 13 residues. V dropped 6 bases and J dropped 8 bases, with 16 bases sitting between them. The CDR3 is CASSLLSQNEAFF. For the CDR3, the DNA is TGTGCCAGCAGTCTCCTGTCGCAGAACGAAGCTTTCTTT.

The chain employs TRBV30 and TRBJ1-2, with a tentative D call TRBD1 (6 bases). Trimming cost V 2 bases and J 8 bases, with 15 bases left between them. The CDR3 length is 13 residues. Germline loops: CDR1 GTSNPN, CDR2 SVGIG (reference sequence). CDR3 region: CAWSLRQDYGYTF. The CDR3 DNA follows: TGTGCCTGGAGTCTCAGACAGGATTACGGCTACACCTTC. Complete variable domain (other parts from reference TRBV30 and TRBJ1-2): SQTIHQWPATLVQPVGSPLSLECTVEGTSNPNLYWYRQAAGRGLQLLFYSVGIGQISSEVPQNLSASRPQDRQFILSSKKLLLSDSGFYLCAWSLRQDYGYTFGSGTRLTVV.

The chain links TRBV5-6 to TRBJ2-1, with D possibly being TRBD1 (7 bases). V lost 2 bases, J lost 6 bases, and 12 bases lay in between. Germline lookup yields CDR1 SGHDT and CDR2 YYEEEE. The CDR3 runs to 14 residues. The CDR3 coding sequence is TGTGCCAGCAGCTTCCCAGGGGGGATCAATGAGCAGTTCTTC. This encodes CASSFPGGINEQFF.

The chain links TRBV11-2 to TRBJ1-3, with 8 nucleotides matching TRBD1. The CDR3 length is 15 residues. The J segment lost 0 bases and the V segment lost 5 bases, leaving 3 bases of the junction unmatched. Per the germline V gene, CDR1 is SGHAT and CDR2 is FQNNGV. The CDR3: CASSVTGGSGNTIYF. CDR3 sequence (DNA): TGTGCCAGCAGCGTCACAGGGGGCTCTGGAAACACCATATATTTT.

The J gene is TRBJ2-7, the V gene TRBV18; TRBD1 agrees at 7 bases. This CDR3 contains 13 residues. The V gene end was trimmed by 5 bases and the J gene end by 5 bases; junction bases not matched to a gene: 6. CDR1 is KGHSH and CDR2 is LQKENI in the germline V gene. In DNA, the CDR3 is TGTGCCAGCTCATCTGACAGGGTCAACGAGCAGTACTTC. Its protein product is CASSSDRVNEQYF.

J is TRBJ2-3 and V is TRBV7-8; D possibly corresponds to TRBD1 (6 bases). V was shortened by 5 bases and J by 2 bases, with 14 bases between the two germline ends. The CDR3 is 15 residues long. Germline V gene lookup returns CDR1 SGHVS and CDR2 FQNEAQ. This chain's CDR3 is CASSRQATSTDTQYF. CDR3 DNA sequence: TGTGCCAGCAGCCGACAGGCGACCTCCACAGATACGCAGTATTTT.

The V call is TRBV7-9, the J call TRBJ2-5; a possible D gene is TRBD1 (5 bases). Germline V lookup: CDR1 SEHNR, CDR2 FQNEAQ (reference sequence). V was clipped by 1 base and J by 5 bases, with 14 bases between them. This CDR3 contains 15 residues. The CDR3 DNA sequence: TGTGCCAGCAGCTTAGTCCTAGGGGCAGGTGAGACCCAGTACTTC. Translating it yields CASSLVLGAGETQYF.

The V call is TRBV9, the J call TRBJ1-6, with D maybe TRBD1 (5 bases). V was cut by 4 bases and J by 5 bases, with 13 bases left in between. CDR3 size: 15 residues. Per germline, CDR1 SGDLS and CDR2 YYNGEE. The CDR3 spells CASSPEGGDNSPLHF. DNA of the CDR3: TGTGCCAGCAGCCCCGAGGGAGGGGATAATTCACCCCTCCACTTT.

This chain links TRBV7-3 with TRBJ2-2, with D maybe TRBD2 (6 bases). This CDR3 contains 17 residues. The V end lost 0 bases, the J end lost 2 bases, and 13 bases lay between the germline ends. Germline V lookup: CDR1 SGHTA, CDR2 FQGTGA. In DNA, the CDR3 is TGTGCCAGCAGCTTAACGTTCCGGAGGGGAAACACCGGGGAGCTGTTTTTT. Residues: CASSLTFRRGNTGELFF.

V usage is TRBV7-2 and J usage is TRBJ2-1; a weak D match, TRBD1 (6 bases). This CDR3 region has 17 residues. Deletions cut 3 bases from V and 3 bases from J, with 18 bases between. Germline lookup yields CDR1 SGHTA and CDR2 FQGNSA. The CDR3 loop reads CASSFQGTSLNYNEQFF. CDR3 bases: TGTGCCAGCAGCTTCCAGGGGACCTCGTTAAACTACAATGAGCAGTTCTTC. Filled out from reference TRBV7-2 and TRBJ2-1, the complete variable domain reads GAGVSQSPSNKVTEKGKDVELRCDPISGHTALYWYRQSLGQGLEFLIYFQGNSAPDKSGLPSDRFSAERTGGSVSTLTIQRTQQEDSAVYLCASSFQGTSLNYNEQFFGPGTRLTVL.

This chain links TRBV30 with TRBJ2-1; 15 bases match TRBD2. The junction had 5 bases not matched to a gene; V was cut back by 7 bases and J by 1 base. CDR1 and CDR2 (germline): GTSNPN, SVGIG (reference sequence). The CDR3 has 16 residues. The CDR3 DNA reads as TGTGCCTCCGGGACTAGCGGGAGGAGATCCTACAATGAGCAGTTCTTC. It yields the protein CASGTSGRRSYNEQFF.

J is TRBJ2-5 and V is TRBV6-5, with 8 bases fitting TRBD1. Trimming at V came to 5 bases and at J to 5 bases, leaving 7 bases not matched to a gene. The CDR3 is 14 amino acids. Per the germline V gene, CDR1 is MNHEY and CDR2 is SVGAGI. Here the CDR3 reads CASSPHRGVETQYF. The DNA of the CDR3 is TGTGCCAGCAGTCCACACAGGGGGGTGGAGACCCAGTACTTC.

The rearrangement uses TRBV3-1 (or the pseudogene TRBV3-2) and TRBJ2-5; tentatively, D is TRBD2 (6 bases). With 3 bases removed from V and 5 bases from J, the gap between germline ends came to 16 bases. This CDR3 spans 15 amino acids. Germline V lookup: CDR1 LGHDT, CDR2 YNNKEL (reference sequence). In DNA, the CDR3 is TGTGCCAGCAGCCATAGGAGGCAGGCGGGGGAGACCCAGTACTTC. This gives the protein CASSHRRQAGETQYF.

The V gene is TRBV6-1, the J gene TRBJ2-5; no definite D call. The length of the CDR3 is 14 residues. Trimming shortened V by 3 bases and J by 4 bases, and 12 bases separated the two germline ends. CDR1 MNHNS and CDR2 SASEGT come from the germline V gene. CDR3 DNA sequence: TGTGCCAGCAGTGAGGGCAGATCAATAGAGACCCAGTACTTC. It specifies CASSEGRSIETQYF.

V usage is TRBV9 and J usage is TRBJ2-3, with 9 bases fitting TRBD1. With 4 bases clipped from V and 3 bases from J, the junction kept 9 bases outside the gene matches. CDR1 and CDR2 (germline): SGDLS, YYNGEE. This CDR3 contains 16 residues. DNA for the CDR3: TGTGCCAGCAGCTCGACCGACAGGGGGTTAACAGATACGCAGTATTTT. It yields the protein CASSSTDRGLTDTQYF.